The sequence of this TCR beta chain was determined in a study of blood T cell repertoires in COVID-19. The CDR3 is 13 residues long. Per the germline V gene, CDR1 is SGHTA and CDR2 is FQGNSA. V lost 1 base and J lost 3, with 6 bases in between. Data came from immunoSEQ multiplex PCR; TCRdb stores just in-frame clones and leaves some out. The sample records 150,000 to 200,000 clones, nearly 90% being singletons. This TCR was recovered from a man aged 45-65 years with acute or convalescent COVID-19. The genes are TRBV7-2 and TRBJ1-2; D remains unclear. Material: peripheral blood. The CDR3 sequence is CASSLGSDYGYTF. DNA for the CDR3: TGTGCCAGCAGCTTAGGGTCAGACTATGGCTACACCTTC.